This T cell receptor beta chain was found in a study of cytomegalovirus exposure and HLA in healthy donors. Study summary: Of all 400 or so donors who were genotyped, 70% to 85% belonged to the Caucasian-associated ancestry cluster. Regarding the study as a whole: The analysis excluded some indistinguishable V segments, including TRBV6-2 and TRBV6-3.

V lost 3 bases and J lost 4; bases outside the gene matches: 3. This CDR3 is built from 13 residues. Germline V lookup: CDR1 LNHDA, CDR2 SQIVND (reference sequence). PCR employed 60 Vbeta and 13 Jbeta primers. The method was immunoSEQ multiplex PCR; TCRdb's version includes in-frame clones alone and lacks a portion of them. This table holds under 110,000 clones, about three quarters found once. Note on this clone: Its antigen is still unknown.

The sequenced sample consisted of PBMCs. The TCR sequence derives from a woman in her 50s in good health and CMV-seropositive. The V and J genes are TRBV19 and TRBJ2-7; 7 bases line up with TRBD2. The CDR3 nucleotides read TGTGCCAGTAGTATTACAGCGGGGTACGAGCAGTACTTC. Protein: CASSITAGYEQYF.